A selection of T cell receptor beta chains follows, all from one sample in a study of blood T cell repertoires in COVID-19. Profiling relied on immunoSEQ multiplex PCR, and the TCRdb table lists in-frame clones only, not all of them. The sample consists of tens of thousands of clones, about four fifths of them appearing once. The source material was peripheral blood. The receptors were gathered from a woman of 80 years or more with active or convalescent COVID-19. Both conserved end residues are part of each CDR3.

V: TRBV7-8; CDR3: CASSLQGKGNEKLFF
V: TRBV6-1; CDR3: CASSEQGTYGYTF
V: TRBV9; CDR3: CASSARTNTDTQYF
V: TRBV6-6; CDR3: CASSYAQGGVEQYF
V: TRBV28; CDR3: CASSPLRGVFGYTF
V: TRBV7-2; CDR3: CASSLVFGQGITDTQYF
V: TRBV7-2; CDR3: CASSPSSGTIYF
V: TRBV6-4; CDR3: CASSDSASGGETGELFF
V: TRBV3-1/TRBV3-2; CDR3: CASSQDPRSGLGSRSSPLHF
V: TRBV29-1; CDR3: CSAGATNEKLFF
V: TRBV10-1; CDR3: CASSEGATGELFF
V: TRBV30; CDR3: CAWSGVGGATQPQHF
V: TRBV7-9; CDR3: CASSLGQGGEKLFF
V: TRBV5-1; CDR3: CASSSPGQGTEQYF
V: TRBV6-2/TRBV6-3; CDR3: CASSWQAGQGYSGANVLTF
V: TRBV19; CDR3: CASSMGGSADTQYF
V: TRBV4-1; CDR3: CASSQGAGQETQYF
V: TRBV9; CDR3: CASSRDRDRNQPQHF
V: TRBV27; CDR3: CASSSPGTGRGAFF
V: TRBV29-1; CDR3: CSVENEYTEAFF
V: TRBV7-8; CDR3: CASSLVGGRPRELFF
V: TRBV11-3; CDR3: CASSLRTGYGYTF
V: TRBV6-2/TRBV6-3; CDR3: CASSRPGTGSRQFF
V: TRBV30; CDR3: CAWSPRGLYTEAFF
V: TRBV7-2; CDR3: CASSVSSSYEQYF
V: TRBV30; CDR3: CACRFYNSPLHF
V: TRBV6-5; CDR3: CASSLQGVPQETQYF
V: TRBV10-2; CDR3: CASSESGGADTQYF
V: TRBV30; CDR3: CAWVVPGTEAFF
V: TRBV15; CDR3: CATSKRPNEKLFF
V: TRBV3-1/TRBV3-2; CDR3: CASSVDSNPVQTQYF
V: TRBV30; CDR3: CAWMGFAGTENTGELFF
V: TRBV19; CDR3: CASSIGPGAYEQYF
V: TRBV6-5; CDR3: CASSSDRGTSYEQYF
V: TRBV6-2/TRBV6-3; CDR3: CASSYSQGAGSGNQPQHF
V: TRBV19; CDR3: CASSRFNTEAFF
V: TRBV4-3; CDR3: CASSQEKTGGTEAFF
V: TRBV7-8; CDR3: CASSLSRGAGNTIYF
V: TRBV12-5; CDR3: CASVPSSNTGELFF
V: TRBV7-7; CDR3: CASSRDRGETQYF
V: TRBV4-3; CDR3: CASSQVFEGGDTGELFF
V: TRBV28; CDR3: CASSLTGASYGYTF
V: TRBV3-1/TRBV3-2; CDR3: CASSQVTSSRADTQYF
V: TRBV6-5; CDR3: CASSVTDSNQPQHF
V: TRBV28; CDR3: CASSFSDLRAGRFGDQPQHF
V: TRBV24-1; CDR3: CATSAYPFNNEQFF
V: TRBV19; CDR3: CASSIGLGGSTEAFF
V: TRBV7-9; CDR3: CASSRGFYNEQFF
V: TRBV4-3; CDR3: CASSQEPGYYEQYF
V: TRBV6-5; CDR3: CASRARNEKLFF
V: TRBV6-5; CDR3: CASSSRTVGNIQYF
V: TRBV28; CDR3: CASSLMRENTEAFF